One sample yielded the 8 T cell receptor beta chains listed below, sequenced in a study of graft-versus-host responses after intestinal transplantation. No antigen has been identified for these receptors. Libraries were prepared by immunoSEQ multiplex PCR; TCRdb keeps only in-frame clonotypes and omits some of them. The sample records approximately 54,000 clones, about four fifths being singletons. Sequenced here: unstimulated CD4+ T cells sorted from spleen or lymph node cells, sampled before transplant. These receptors were obtained from a human donor who was the organ donor for an intestinal transplant.

The rearrangement joins TRBV6-6 to TRBJ1-2, with 7 positions matching TRBD1. The germline V gene encodes CDR1 MNHNY and CDR2 SVGAGI (reference sequence). This CDR3 comprises 13 residues. Trimming removed 2 bases from V and 4 bases from J; junction bases left unmatched: 1. CDR3 in DNA: TGTGCCAGCAGTTACCAGGGGGGCTATGGCTACACCTTC. Translated, it gives CASSYQGGYGYTF.

Points on this clone: Other nucleotide sequences from this sample produce the same CDR3. This chain links TRBV18 with TRBJ1-2, with 12 bases fitting TRBD1. The junction had 2 bases not matched to a gene; V was cut back by 2 bases and J by 7 bases. This CDR3 has 14 residues. Germline V gives CDR1 KGHSH, CDR2 LQKENI. This chain's CDR3 is CASSPTGQGAGYTF. In DNA, the CDR3 is TGTGCCAGCTCACCAACGGGACAGGGGGCTGGCTACACCTTC. Complete variable domain (other parts from reference TRBV18 and TRBJ1-2): NAGVMQNPRHLVRRRGQEARLRCSPMKGHSHVYWYRQLPEEGLKFMVYLQKENIIDESGMPKERFSAEFPKEGPSILRIQQVVRGDSAAYFCASSPTGQGAGYTFGSGTRLTVV.

This chain uses TRBV19 with TRBJ2-1; D gene ambiguous. The CDR3 runs to 14 residues. The germline V and J ends were trimmed by 5 bases and 3 bases, with 11 bases remaining between them. Germline values: CDR1 LNHDA, CDR2 SQIVND (reference sequence). The chain's CDR3 is CASSQQWDYNEQFF. The CDR3 DNA sequence: TGTGCCAGTAGTCAACAATGGGACTACAATGAGCAGTTCTTC.

The chain has TRBV4-3 and TRBJ1-2; TRBD1 matches at 7 bases. Germline lookup yields CDR1 LGHNA and CDR2 YSLEER. The V segment lost 0 bases and the J segment 4 bases; nucleotides outside the gene matches: 8. There are 16 residues in the CDR3. CDR3 sequence: CASSQERAGGIYGYTF. CDR3 in DNA: TGCGCCAGCAGCCAAGAGAGGGCAGGGGGTATCTATGGCTACACCTTC.

The rearrangement links TRBV19 to TRBJ2-3; D is unresolved. Trimming cost V 1 base and J 2 bases, with 4 bases left between them. Germline V lookup: CDR1 LNHDA, CDR2 SQIVND (reference sequence). This CDR3 comprises 13 residues. CDR3 in amino acids: CASSIGYTDTQYF. The DNA for the CDR3 is TGTGCCAGTAGTATAGGGTACACAGATACGCAGTATTTT.

This rearrangement joins TRBV6-1 to TRBJ1-2, with D uncertain. CDR3 length equals 13 residues. V lost 4 bases and J lost 1, with 7 bases in between. Germline V lookup: CDR1 MNHNS, CDR2 SASEGT. The CDR3 DNA reads as TGTGCCAGCAGTGTGTTAGATAACTATGGCTACACCTTC. Translation gives CASSVLDNYGYTF.

This clone turned up a few times. The chain's CDR3 is CASDFGGTEAFF. In DNA, the CDR3 is TGTGCCAGTGATTTTGGGGGGACTGAAGCTTTCTTT. The chain is built from TRBV6-1 and TRBJ1-1; D is perhaps TRBD1 (5 bases). Trimming shortened V by 9 bases and J by 5 bases, and 13 bases separated the two germline ends. CDR3 size: 12 residues. CDR1 MNHNS and CDR2 SASEGT come from the germline V gene.

The genes are TRBV10-3 and TRBJ1-2; 7 nucleotides agree with TRBD1. This CDR3 has 15 residues. Germline V gives CDR1 ENHRY, CDR2 SYGVKD. The trim removed 2 bases at V and 0 bases at J, leaving 3 bases unmatched. Here the CDR3 DNA reads TGTGCCATCAGTGAGCCCGGACAGGCTAACTATGGCTACACCTTC. Its translation: CAISEPGQANYGYTF.